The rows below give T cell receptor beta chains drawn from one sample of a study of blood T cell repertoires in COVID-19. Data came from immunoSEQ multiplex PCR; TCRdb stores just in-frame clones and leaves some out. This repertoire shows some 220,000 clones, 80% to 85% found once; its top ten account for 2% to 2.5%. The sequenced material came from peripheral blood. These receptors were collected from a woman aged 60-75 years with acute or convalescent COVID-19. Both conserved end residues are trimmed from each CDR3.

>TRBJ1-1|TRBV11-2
ASSLGTASTEAF
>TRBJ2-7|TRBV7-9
ASSRRGGMNEQY
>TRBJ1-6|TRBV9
ASSPGWTERNSPLH
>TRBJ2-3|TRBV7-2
ASRGAGTDTQY
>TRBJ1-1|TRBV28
ASSLSGTGNTEAF
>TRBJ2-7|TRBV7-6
ASSPLAGVYYEQY
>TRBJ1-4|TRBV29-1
SVGQLSGEKLF
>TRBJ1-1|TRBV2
ASIGTGTEAF
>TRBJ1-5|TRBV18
ASSPGQGASNQPQH
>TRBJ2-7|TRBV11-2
ASSLLLQGSYEQY
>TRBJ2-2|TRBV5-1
ASRVAGENTGELF
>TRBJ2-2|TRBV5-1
ASSWEGPHGELF
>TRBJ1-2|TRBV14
ASSQDRSTLGGYT
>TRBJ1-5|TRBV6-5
ASRDSYFQPQH
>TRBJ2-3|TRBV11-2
ASSAQGTQY
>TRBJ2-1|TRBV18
ASSPPEGSYNEQF
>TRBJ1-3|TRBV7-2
ASSRQASGNTIY
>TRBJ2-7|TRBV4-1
ASSQLPGQGYEQY
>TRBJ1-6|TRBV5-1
ASSFEDFSSPLH
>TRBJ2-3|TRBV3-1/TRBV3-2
ASSHGQNTQY
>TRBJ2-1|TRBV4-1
ASSRGLAGISYNEQF
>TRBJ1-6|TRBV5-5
ASSYRQIGNSPLH
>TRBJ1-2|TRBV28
ASSLPGQTYT
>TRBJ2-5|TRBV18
ASSARGETQY
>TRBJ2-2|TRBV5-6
ASSWGQSTGELF
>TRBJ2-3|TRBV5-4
ASSDYGTGGGTDTQY
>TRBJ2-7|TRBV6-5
ASRGRGRYEQY
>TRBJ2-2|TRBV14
ASSQIQGSTGELF
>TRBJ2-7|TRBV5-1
ASSPEARNYEQY
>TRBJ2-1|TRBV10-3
AISGDRGTNEQF
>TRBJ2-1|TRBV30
AWSVHGLAGGYNEQF
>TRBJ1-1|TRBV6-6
ASRAADRGFNTEAF
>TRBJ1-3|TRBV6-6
ASSPTGVGNTIY
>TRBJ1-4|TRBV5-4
ASSPTGRADEKLF
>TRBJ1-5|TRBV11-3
ASSSSGVSSNQPQH
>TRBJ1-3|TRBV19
ASSRTDSGNTIY
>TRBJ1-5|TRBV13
ASSFSRGEPQH
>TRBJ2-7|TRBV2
ASSAQGSLSYEQY
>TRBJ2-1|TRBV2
ASSERGGPDEQF
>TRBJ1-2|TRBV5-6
ASRASGSPRYGYGYT
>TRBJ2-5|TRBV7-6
ASSPSRETQY
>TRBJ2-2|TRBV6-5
ASSPSGVNTGELF
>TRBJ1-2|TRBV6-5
ASTTIGAGNYGYT
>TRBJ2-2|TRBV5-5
ASSLMGSGELF
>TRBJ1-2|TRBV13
ASSLGHLDFNYGYT
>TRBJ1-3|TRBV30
AWSVKGHGNTIY
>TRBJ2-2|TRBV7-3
ASSLKGRDTGELF
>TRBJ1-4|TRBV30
AWSTPGGFNEKLF
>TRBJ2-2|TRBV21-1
ASSKKGDRAAGELF
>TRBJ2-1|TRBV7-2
ASSLFGTSGGVALGQF
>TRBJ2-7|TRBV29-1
SVEDRGYEQY
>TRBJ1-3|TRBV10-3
ATKGSGNTIY
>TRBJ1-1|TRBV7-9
ASSPRVWEKTEAF
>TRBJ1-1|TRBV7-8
ASSREDRAGTEAF
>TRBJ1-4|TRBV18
ASSPTGVGEKLF